This entry concerns a single TCR beta chain. The sample holds a few counts of this clonotype. No cognate antigen has been identified for it. No base qualities exist here, and no much larger clone lies one base off it. This sample is drawn from a study of CD8 T cells in ankylosing spondylitis (TCRdb year 2017). For the wider study: The study set out to find disease-linked TCR variants by profiling T cell receptor beta repertoires in ankylosing spondylitis patients and healthy donors. The whole study cohort included some 100 healthy donors and some 27 ankylosing spondylitis patients. Peripheral blood samples were taken, and synovial fluid was additionally collected from ankylosing spondylitis patients.

The sequencer was an Illumina HiSeq 2500. Quantitative 5'-RACE with molecular barcodes was the method used to prepare the TCR beta libraries. The paper's data handling went like this. Disease-linked TCR variants were identified with a new computational method built on a probabilistic model of VDJ rearrangement. TCRdb reworked the public reads: Q25 trimming with fastp, MiXCR clone assembly, productive beta chains retained. Every CDR3 protein is listed once, alongside the most common genes and DNA of its rows. TCRdb, not the authors, supplied the V and J calls. Across this sample there are 110,000 to 150,000 distinct CDR3 sequences, with 7% to 10% seen only once. The biggest ten clones account for 7.3% of the sample. The germline V gene (reference sequence) gives CDR1 as LGHDT and CDR2 as YNNKEL. From its cysteine to its phenylalanine, the CDR3 spans 16 amino acids. Of the read, only the CDR3 DNA is kept; its 48 bases are in frame from base 1. Deletion took 3 bases off V and 1 base off J, with a span of 14 bases between the germline ends.

Findings and caveats that apply to the study as a whole: Significant enrichment of the disease-linked clones was reported in matched synovial fluid samples from ankylosing spondylitis patients. The disease-linked clones had a CD8+ phenotype and were found at relatively low frequencies in peripheral blood. A TCR beta motif of eight highly homologous amino acid variants appeared characteristic of blood from ankylosing spondylitis patients. Some of the motif variants had been reported before in the synovial fluid and blood of reactive arthritis patients, a finding that suggests common disease-initiation mechanisms.

For each ankylosing spondylitis patient, the synovial fluid sample was matched to a blood sample from that same patient. The sequencing sample was made of synovial fluid, either unsorted or a sorted T cell fraction (not recorded which). The clonotype was recovered from a male donor with ankylosing spondylitis. The rearranged segments are TRBV3-1 and TRBJ2-3; the D gene lacks a confident call. The sequenced DNA is TGTGCCAGCAGCCATTTAACAGCAGAAGGCACAGATACGCAGTATTTT. This yields the protein CASSHLTAEGTDTQYF.